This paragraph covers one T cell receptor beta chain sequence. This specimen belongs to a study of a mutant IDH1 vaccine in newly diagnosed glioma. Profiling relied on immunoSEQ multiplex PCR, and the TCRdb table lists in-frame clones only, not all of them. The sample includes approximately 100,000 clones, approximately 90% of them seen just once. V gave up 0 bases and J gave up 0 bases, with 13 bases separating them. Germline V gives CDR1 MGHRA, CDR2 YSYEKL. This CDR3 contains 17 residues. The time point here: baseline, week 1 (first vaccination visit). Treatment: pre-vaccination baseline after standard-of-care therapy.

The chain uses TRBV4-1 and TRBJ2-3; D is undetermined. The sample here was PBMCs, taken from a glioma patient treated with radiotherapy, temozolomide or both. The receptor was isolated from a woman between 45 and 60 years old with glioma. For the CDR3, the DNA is TGCGCCAGCAGCCAAGAGGACCGGGCAGCTAGCACAGATACGCAGTATTTT. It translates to CASSQEDRAASTDTQYF.